These 29 T cell receptor beta chains originate from one sample sequenced in a study of Graves' ophthalmopathy and Graves' hyperthyroidism. RNA transcripts were the source from which TCR beta CDR3 regions were amplified. RT-PCR with HTBI primers came first, then second-round multiplex PCR. Via MiXCR, TCRdb re-called the multiplex PCR reads, giving one row per CDR3 protein. The sample shows hundreds of thousands of distinct CDR3 sequences, about 40% of them seen only once. Material: peripheral blood. Source of these receptors: an adult man with Graves' ophthalmopathy.

This clonotype has a handful of counts. J is TRBJ2-3 and V is TRBV7-9; tentative D call: TRBD1 (6 bases). V was trimmed by 4 bases and J by 2 bases, leaving 16 bases between them. Germline lookup yields CDR1 SEHNR and CDR2 FQNEAQ (reference sequence). The length of the CDR3 is 16 residues. CDR3 amino acids: CASSSGTSSFTDTQYF. CDR3 DNA sequence: TGTGCCAGCAGCTCTGGGACATCCTCCTTCACAGATACGCAGTATTTT. The full variable domain, its missing parts supplied by reference TRBV7-9 and TRBJ2-3, is DTGVSQNPRHKITKRGQNVTFRCDPISEHNRLYWYRQTLGQGPEFLTYFQNEAQLEKSRLLSDRFSAERPKGSFSTLEIQRTEQGDSAMYLCASSSGTSSFTDTQYFGPGTRLTVL.

In its sample, this clonotype was seen many times. This chain uses TRBV4-1 with TRBJ2-5, with 8 bases lining up with TRBD1. The length of the CDR3 is 14 residues. The V gene end was trimmed by 3 bases and the J gene end by 5 bases; junction bases not matched to a gene: 5. Germline-derived CDR1 and CDR2 are MGHRA and YSYEKL. The CDR3 region has the DNA TGCGCCAGCAGCCAGACAGGGGTCGGCGAGACCCAGTACTTC. Translating it yields CASSQTGVGETQYF.

The rearrangement links TRBV7-6 to TRBJ2-5; D tentatively fits TRBD1 or TRBD2 (6 bases each). In germline, CDR1 is SGHVS, CDR2 FNYEAQ. V gave up 5 bases and J gave up 4 bases, with 14 bases separating them. The CDR3 loop spans 14 amino acids. The CDR3 DNA reads as TGTGCCAGCAGCCCACAACAGGGAGGAGAGACCCAGTACTTC. It is translated as CASSPQQGGETQYF.

The chain has TRBV12-3 or TRBV12-4 and TRBJ1-1; D is unresolved. The CDR3 spans 13 residues. V dropped 2 bases and J dropped 9 bases, with 13 bases sitting between them. The CDR3 DNA reads as TGTGCCAGCAGTTTACACACCACCTTTCAAGCTTTCTTT. Its translation: CASSLHTTFQAFF.

This clonotype came up many times. This sequence joins TRBV10-3 and TRBJ2-7; 7 positions agree with TRBD1. Trimming cost V 2 bases and J 2 bases; bases outside gene matches: 3. The V gene's germline CDR1 is ENHRY and CDR2 SYGVKD. The CDR3 is 14 residues long. The CDR3 sequence is CAISERDRAYEQYF. As DNA, the CDR3 is TGTGCCATCAGTGAGCGGGACAGAGCCTACGAGCAGTACTTC.

The chain has TRBV29-1 and TRBJ1-1; 10 bases agree with TRBD1. V was clipped by 0 bases and J by 7 bases; unmatched bases: 5. Germline V gene data show CDR1 as SQVTM and CDR2 as ANQGSEA. CDR3 length: 14 residues. The CDR3 DNA reads as TGCAGCGTTGAAGACCGGACAGGGGGGGGTGAAGCTTTCTTT. The encoded protein is CSVEDRTGGGEAFF.

This clonotype has just a few counts. The chain uses TRBV2 and TRBJ1-4; 11 positions match TRBD1. CDR1 and CDR2 (germline): SNHLY, FYNNEI. J lost 6 bases, V lost 6 bases, and 0 bases had no gene match. This CDR3 has 13 amino acids. CDR3 region: CASRGQGDEKLFF. The DNA for the CDR3 is TGTGCCAGCAGGGGACAGGGGGATGAAAAACTGTTTTTT.

This clonotype showed up just a few times. V gene TRBV20-1 combines with J gene TRBJ2-7; D is possibly TRBD1 (6 bases). The V gene's germline CDR1 is DFQATT and CDR2 SNEGSKA (reference sequence). The CDR3 totals 14 residues. The V end lost 0 bases, the J end lost 2 bases, and 11 bases lay between the germline ends. The CDR3 DNA follows: TGCAGTGCTAGAGATCTTGGGGGCCCCTACGAGCAGTACTTC. It yields the protein CSARDLGGPYEQYF.

V and J are TRBV12-3 or TRBV12-4 and TRBJ2-6; TRBD1 or TRBD2 may be the D gene (5 bases each). There are 18 residues in the CDR3. The germline V and J ends were trimmed by 6 bases and 0 bases, with 18 bases remaining between them. The CDR3 region is CASSHVRGLFSGANVLTF. The CDR3 DNA reads TGTGCCAGCAGCCACGTCCGGGGCCTCTTCTCTGGGGCCAACGTCCTGACTTTC.

The V gene is TRBV7-2, the J gene TRBJ2-5; D is uncertain. Deletions cut 2 bases from V and 3 bases from J, with 10 bases between. The CDR3 consists of 14 residues. The germline CDR1 and CDR2 sequences are SGHTA and FQGNSA. This CDR3 is CASSLWTVKETQYF. In DNA form, the CDR3 reads TGTGCCAGCAGCTTATGGACCGTCAAAGAGACCCAGTACTTC.

This chain uses TRBV6-6 with TRBJ2-7; 9 bases agree with TRBD1. Trimming cost V 0 bases and J 5 bases; bases outside gene matches: 5. The CDR3 consists of 15 residues. From germline, CDR1 is MNHNY and CDR2 SVGAGI (reference sequence). The CDR3 nucleotides are TGTGCCAGCAGTTACTCGAGGGACAGGGTCAACGAGCAGTACGTC. This translates into CASSYSRDRVNEQYV.

The rearrangement links TRBV12-5 to TRBJ2-5; tentatively, D is TRBD2 (5 bases). Germline V gene lookup returns CDR1 LGHNT and CDR2 FRNRAP. Trimming stripped 3 bases from V and 5 bases from J, with 10 bases between. This CDR3 spans 13 amino acids. The CDR3 nucleotides read TGTGCTAGTGGTTTTGGGGAGAAGGAGACCCAGTACTTC. Protein product: CASGFGEKETQYF.

This clonotype came up a few times. This may come from a read error, since a much larger clone is one base off. V usage is TRBV7-9 and J usage is TRBJ1-6, with D unclear. CDR1 is SEHNR, CDR2 FQNEAQ, per germline (reference sequence). This CDR3 comprises 11 residues. Trimming cost V 4 bases and J 11 bases, with 6 bases left between them. As DNA, the CDR3 is TGTGCCAGCAGCTCGAATCCACCCCTCCACTTT. Protein: CASSSNPPLHF.

This clonotype was picked up many times. This rearrangement joins TRBV11-2 to TRBJ2-5; TRBD2 agrees at 8 bases. CDR1 SGHAT and CDR2 FQNNGV come from the germline V gene. V shed 2 bases, J shed 2 bases, and the junction held 7 bases outside the gene matches. The CDR3 is made up of 16 amino acids. In DNA, the CDR3 is TGTGCCAGCAGCTTAATCCAGCGGGGGTTACAAGAGACCCAGTACTTC. Encoded protein: CASSLIQRGLQETQYF.

As regards this clonotype: This likely comes from a read error, as the CDR3 has no conserved phenylalanine or tryptophan at its end. The chain is built from TRBV4-3 and TRBJ2-2; the match to TRBD2 covers 12 bases. CDR1 LGHNA and CDR2 YSLEER come from the germline V gene. The CDR3 loop spans 14 amino acids. Germline trimming cut 4 bases from V and 8 bases from J; bases unmatched to any gene: 2. The CDR3 DNA is TGCGCCAGCAGCCCTAGCGGGAGGGTAGGGGAGCTGTTTTCT. Its protein product is CASSPSGRVGELFS.

This clonotype was counted many times. The V and J genes are TRBV25-1 and TRBJ2-7; TRBD2 matches at 8 bases. Unmatched junction bases numbered 18, after V lost 1 base and J lost 10 bases. CDR1 is MGHDK and CDR2 is SYGVNS in the germline V gene. This CDR3 contains 17 residues. As DNA, the CDR3 is TGTGCCAGCAGTGAATCCCGGGGGGGCTCGAACGGTGCGGGACAGTACTTC. Amino acid sequence: CASSESRGGSNGAGQYF.

This clonotype was counted ten times or more. This chain links TRBV7-9 with TRBJ2-7; D is ambiguous. Germline values: CDR1 SEHNR, CDR2 FQNEAQ (reference sequence). The length of the CDR3 is 14 residues. Trimming took 2 bases from V and 0 from J, leaving 8 bases between them. The CDR3 spells CASSLIRVSYEQYF. DNA of the CDR3: TGTGCCAGCAGCTTAATCCGGGTCTCCTACGAGCAGTACTTC. Combining the CDR3 with reference TRBV7-9 and TRBJ2-7 gives the whole variable domain DTGVSQNPRHKITKRGQNVTFRCDPISEHNRLYWYRQTLGQGPEFLTYFQNEAQLEKSRLLSDRFSAERPKGSFSTLEIQRTEQGDSAMYLCASSLIRVSYEQYFGPGTRLTVT.

This clonotype has a count of ten or more. The V and J genes are TRBV7-9 and TRBJ1-1, with a weak D call TRBD1 (5 bases). CDR1 and CDR2 from the germline V gene are SEHNR and FQNEAQ (reference sequence). CDR3 length: 12 amino acids. Between the trimmed V and J ends, which lost 5 bases and 6 bases, there was a span of 10 bases. CDR3: CASSPRGPEAFF. The CDR3 DNA sequence: TGTGCCAGCAGCCCAAGGGGCCCTGAAGCTTTCTTT.

The rearrangement links TRBV18 to TRBJ1-1; 7 bases match TRBD1. CDR1 is KGHSH and CDR2 is LQKENI in the germline V gene. The CDR3 totals 16 residues. The J segment lost 1 base and the V segment lost 0 bases, leaving 5 bases of the junction unmatched. The CDR3 DNA reads as TGTGCCAGCTCACCACCAGGGACAGCGAGGAACACTGAAGCTTTCTTT. Its protein product is CASSPPGTARNTEAFF.

This clonotype came up many times. The chain recombines TRBV27 with TRBJ2-5; D possibly matches TRBD1 or TRBD2 (5 bases each). Germline V CDR1 and CDR2: MNHEY, SMNVEV (reference sequence). The CDR3 has 16 residues. V lost 5 bases, J lost 4 bases, and 20 bases lay in between. The CDR3 nucleotides are TGTGCCAGCAGTCTGACCGGGGTGGACACGAGAGAGACCCAGTACTTC. It encodes CASSLTGVDTRETQYF.

Ten or more counts support this clonotype. The rearrangement links TRBV5-6 to TRBJ2-5; D unresolved. Between the trimmed V and J ends, which lost 4 bases and 5 bases, there was a span of 9 bases. Germline V lookup: CDR1 SGHDT, CDR2 YYEEEE. The CDR3 extends over 12 amino acids. This chain's CDR3 is CASSAAVETQYF. CDR3 nucleotides: TGTGCCAGCAGCGCCGCGGTGGAGACCCAGTACTTC.

This clonotype has only a few counts. V gene TRBV9 combines with J gene TRBJ2-3; the D gene could be TRBD1 or TRBD2 (5 bases each). With 3 bases removed from V and 11 bases from J, the gap between germline ends came to 16 bases. The CDR3 has 13 amino acids. Germline V gene sequence: CDR1 SGDLS, CDR2 YYNGEE. The CDR3 DNA follows: TGTGCCAGCAGCGGGATGGGACCCGGGGTGCAGTATTTT. It codes for CASSGMGPGVQYF.

The chain uses TRBV7-2 and TRBJ1-5; D is perhaps TRBD1 (6 bases). The CDR3 sequence is 12 residues long. CDR1 and CDR2 from the germline V gene are SGHTA and FQGNSA. V lost 5 bases and J 12 bases, leaving 14 bases between the germline ends. The CDR3, as DNA: TGTGCCAGCAGCCGCGGGACACAGATCCAGCATTTT. Protein: CASSRGTQIQHF. Full variable domain (rest looked up from reference TRBV7-2 and TRBJ1-5): GAGVSQSPSNKVTEKGKDVELRCDPISGHTALYWYRQSLGQGLEFLIYFQGNSAPDKSGLPSDRFSAERTGGSVSTLTIQRTQQEDSAVYLCASSRGTQIQHFGDGTRLSIL.

This clonotype was found many times. The chain has TRBV6-5 and TRBJ1-1, with 8 bases fitting TRBD1. The CDR3 is 12 residues long. From germline, CDR1 is MNHEY and CDR2 SVGAGI. V was pared by 6 bases and J by 9 bases, with 6 bases of the junction left unmatched. This CDR3 is CASRLQGGQAFF. The CDR3 DNA follows: TGTGCCAGCAGGTTACAGGGGGGCCAAGCTTTCTTT.

The V and J genes are TRBV29-1 and TRBJ2-5; D perhaps matches TRBD2 (5 bases). Germline loops: CDR1 SQVTM, CDR2 ANQGSEA. V was trimmed by 4 bases and J by 4 bases, leaving 16 bases between them. The CDR3 has 14 residues. The CDR3 coding sequence is TGCAGCGTTGGCGGGTCTTCAGGTGGAGAGACCCAGTACTTC. It codes for CSVGGSSGGETQYF.

This sequence joins TRBV2 and TRBJ1-2, with TRBD1 matching over 7 bases. The CDR3 is 15 amino acids. V shed 8 bases, J shed 4 bases, and the junction held 13 bases outside the gene matches. Germline V gene sequence: CDR1 SNHLY, CDR2 FYNNEI. The CDR3 DNA follows: TGTGCCAGCGTGATCCGGGACAGTACGATCTATGGCTACACCTTC. Its translation: CASVIRDSTIYGYTF.

Comment on this clonotype: Given a much more abundant clone one base away, this may be a read error. J is TRBJ2-5 and V is TRBV7-6; TRBD1 or TRBD2 may be the D gene (7 bases each). This CDR3 has 14 amino acids. Trimming stripped 5 bases from V and 5 bases from J, with 15 bases between. The germline gives CDR1 SGHVS, CDR2 FNYEAQ. CDR3 sequence reads: CASSQGGGAETQYF. The CDR3 nucleotides are TGTGCCAGCAGCCAGGGGGGGGGGGCGGAGACCCAGTACTTC.

The chain joins TRBV20-1 to TRBJ1-1; TRBD1 aligns across 9 bases. The germline gives CDR1 DFQATT, CDR2 SNEGSKA (reference sequence). The CDR3 has 15 residues. The CDR3 DNA follows: TGCACTGTCGCTCTCACAGGGGGCGCGGACACTGAAGCTTTCTTT. This codes for CTVALTGGADTEAFF.

The chain recombines TRBV12-3 or TRBV12-4 with TRBJ2-7, with D perhaps matching TRBD2 (6 bases). Deletions cut 4 bases from V and 4 bases from J, with 20 bases between. The CDR3 length is 16 residues. The DNA of the CDR3 is TGTGCCAGCAGTTCTTGGACTGGAGGAGGGTCATACGAGCAGTACTTC. Translation gives CASSSWTGGGSYEQYF.